The present T cell receptor beta chain was sequenced within a study of cytomegalovirus exposure and HLA in healthy donors. The overall study: Unique TCR beta sequences numbering over 100 million came from approximately 180 million T cells in an earlier analysis.

Overall study results and limits: A prior analysis recorded that most TCR beta V segments were productive about 87% or about 30% of the time. In presence/absence analyses, roughly uniform sequencing depth across donors was assumed. Among TCR beta chains of equal frequency, HLA-associated ones were more clonally expanded in a later analysis.

CDR3 size: 16 residues. Trimming shortened V by 2 bases and J by 0 bases, and 12 bases separated the two germline ends. CDR1 and CDR2 (germline): SGHRS, YFSETQ. In regard to this clone: The antigen is not known.

The PCR had 60 Vbeta and 13 Jbeta primers. Using immunoSEQ multiplex PCR, the repertoire was profiled, and TCRdb retains in-frame clones only, with some absent. This repertoire shows under 150,000 clones, roughly three quarters found once; its top ten account for about 2%. The rearrangement links TRBV5-1 to TRBJ2-1; TRBD2 might be the D (5 bases). The material sequenced was PBMCs. This TCR derives from a woman in her forties in good health and CMV-seronegative. CDR3 nucleotides: TGCGCCAGCAGCTTAAGGAGCGGAAACTCCTACAATGAGCAGTTCTTC. This sequence encodes CASSLRSGNSYNEQFF.